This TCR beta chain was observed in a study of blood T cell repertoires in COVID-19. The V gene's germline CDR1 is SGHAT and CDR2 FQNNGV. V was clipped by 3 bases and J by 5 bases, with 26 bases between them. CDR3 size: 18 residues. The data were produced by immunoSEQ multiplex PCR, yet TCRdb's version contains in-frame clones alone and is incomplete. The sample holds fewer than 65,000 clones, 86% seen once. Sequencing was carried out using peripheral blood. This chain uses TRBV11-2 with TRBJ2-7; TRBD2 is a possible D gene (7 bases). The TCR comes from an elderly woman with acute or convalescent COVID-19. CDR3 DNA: TGTGCCAGCAGCTTGCGAGGGGGGGGCAGTATAGGCTTCGACGAGCAGTACTTC. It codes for CASSLRGGGSIGFDEQYF.